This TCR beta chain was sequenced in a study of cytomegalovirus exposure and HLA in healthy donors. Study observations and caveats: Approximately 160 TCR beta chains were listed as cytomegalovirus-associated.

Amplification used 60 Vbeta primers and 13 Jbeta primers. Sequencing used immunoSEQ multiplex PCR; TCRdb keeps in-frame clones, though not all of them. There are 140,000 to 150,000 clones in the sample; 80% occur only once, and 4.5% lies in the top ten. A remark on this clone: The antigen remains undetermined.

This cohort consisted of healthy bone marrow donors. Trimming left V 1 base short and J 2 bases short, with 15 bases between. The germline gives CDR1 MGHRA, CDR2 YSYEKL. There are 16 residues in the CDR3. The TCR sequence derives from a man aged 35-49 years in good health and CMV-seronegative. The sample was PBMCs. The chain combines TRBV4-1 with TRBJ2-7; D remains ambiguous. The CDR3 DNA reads TGCGCCAGCAGCCAAGGAACGTCGAGTTCTGCCTACGAGCAGTACTTC. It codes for CASSQGTSSSAYEQYF.